This note documents a single TCR beta chain sequence. Its antigen is still unknown. CDR1 is MDHEN, CDR2 SYDVKM, per germline. The CDR3 extends over 16 amino acids. Unmatched junction bases numbered 13, after V lost 6 bases and J lost 5 bases. This specimen comes from a study of CD8 T cells in ankylosing spondylitis. Via MiXCR, TCRdb re-called the 5' RACE reads, giving one row per CDR3 protein. The sample contains some 450,000 distinct CDR3 sequences, approximately 17% of which appear only once. General observations from the study: The study identified a TCR beta motif of several highly homologous variants that appeared characteristic of ankylosing spondylitis blood.

The origin of this receptor is a male donor with ankylosing spondylitis. The V call is TRBV28, the J call TRBJ2-5, with TRBD2 matching 9 bases. The sequencing input was blood, either unsorted or a sorted T cell fraction (not recorded which). As DNA, the CDR3 is TGTGCCAGCAGCTCGTTTGCGGCGGGAGGGTGGGAGACCCAGTACTTC. It specifies CASSSFAAGGWETQYF.